This T cell receptor beta chain was sequenced during a study of cytotoxic CD8 clonotypes in ibrutinib-treated CLL. The study's findings and limits: At the start, clonality exceeded age-matched healthy donors and followed circulating CD8+ T-cell counts.

V was trimmed by 5 bases and J by 0 bases, leaving 10 bases between them. This CDR3 contains 14 residues. The germline V gene has CDR1 MGHDK and CDR2 SYGVNS. Here immunoSEQ multiplex PCR was the method, and the copy in TCRdb shows in-frame clones only, minus some. The data contain around 140,000 clones, around 76% of them seen just once; the ten biggest clones take up about 4.7%. Note on this clone: Its antigen remains unknown.

The TCR originated in a human donor with chronic lymphocytic leukemia. Sequencing used PBMCs, obtained after 24 months of ibrutinib treatment. The J gene is TRBJ1-1, the V gene TRBV25-1; D remains ambiguous. The CDR3 protein is CASSLPGLNTEAFF. The CDR3 bases are TGTGCCAGCAGTCTCCCCGGGTTGAACACTGAAGCTTTCTTT.